This TCR beta chain was recovered during a study of blood T cell repertoires in COVID-19. Produced via immunoSEQ multiplex PCR; TCRdb's table is partial and in-frame only. The sample consists of 280,000 or so clones, 85% of them appearing once. The trim removed 5 bases at V and 4 bases at J, leaving 8 bases unmatched. The germline V gene encodes CDR1 SGHAT and CDR2 FQNNGV. CDR3 length: 15 amino acids. The material sequenced was PBMCs or T cells enriched from blood (not recorded which). The receptor's source is a woman between 45 and 65 years old who had recovered from COVID-19. V gene TRBV11-2 combines with J gene TRBJ1-5; TRBD1 matches at 7 bases. The CDR3 reads CASSKGPQGNQPQHF. The CDR3 DNA follows: TGTGCCAGCAGCAAAGGCCCACAGGGGAATCAGCCCCAGCATTTT.